This paragraph covers one T cell receptor beta chain sequence. The PCR employed 60 Vbeta primers together with 13 Jbeta primers. Repertoires were generated with immunoSEQ multiplex PCR, while TCRdb's copy carries only in-frame clones and drops some. Counted here are around 86,000 clones, 7.6% occurring once; the ten biggest clones make up over 2%. Germline CDR1 is SGHTA and CDR2 is FQGNSA. With 2 bases removed from V and 6 bases from J, the gap between germline ends came to 7 bases. This CDR3 has 13 residues. The source of the sample is a study of cytomegalovirus exposure and HLA in healthy donors. Sequencing was carried out using PBMCs. The rearrangement joins TRBV7-2 to TRBJ2-2; tentative D call: TRBD1 (5 bases). The source is a middle-aged man in good health and CMV-seronegative. The CDR3 sequence: CASSLSRAGELFF. The CDR3 DNA sequence: TGTGCCAGCAGCTTAAGCAGGGCCGGGGAGCTGTTTTTT.